These 5 T cell receptor beta chains were all obtained from the same sample, sequenced in a study of siplizumab effects on memory and regulatory T cells. Clones were read by immunoSEQ multiplex PCR, and TCRdb kept only the in-frame ones, dropping some. This table holds nearly 85,000 clones, about 95% found once. The sequencing input was CD8+ T cells sorted from blood. The origin of the receptors is a human donor in good health.

The genes are TRBV7-9 and TRBJ2-7; D is perhaps TRBD1 (5 bases). CDR1 and CDR2 from the germline V gene are SEHNR and FQNEAQ (reference sequence). V lost 5 bases and J lost 6, with 23 bases in between. CDR3 size: 16 residues. The CDR3 reads CASSDSAKGFFGEQYF. CDR3 coding DNA: TGTGCCAGCAGCGACAGTGCAAAGGGGTTCTTTGGCGAGCAGTACTTC.

The chain is built from TRBV28 and TRBJ2-7, with D maybe TRBD2 (5 bases). The CDR3 totals 19 residues. V lost 6 bases and J 6 bases, leaving 33 bases between the germline ends. The germline V gene has CDR1 MDHEN and CDR2 SYDVKM. The CDR3 reads CASSPNRDRRLYGFREQYF. In DNA, the CDR3 is TGTGCCAGCAGCCCAAACCGGGATCGCAGATTGTACGGGTTTCGCGAGCAGTACTTC.

The J gene is TRBJ1-1, the V gene TRBV7-3, with 8 bases aligning to TRBD1. The trim removed 4 bases at V and 5 bases at J, leaving 3 bases unmatched. The CDR3 sequence is 13 residues long. Germline-derived CDR1 and CDR2 are SGHTA and FQGTGA. The CDR3 here is CASSSDRGTEAFF. CDR3 DNA sequence: TGTGCCAGCAGCTCCGACAGGGGTACTGAAGCTTTCTTT.

This chain uses TRBV30 with TRBJ2-7; the match to TRBD2 covers 10 bases. CDR1 and CDR2 from the germline V gene are GTSNPN and SVGIG (reference sequence). V shed 3 bases and J 2 bases; nucleotides not matched to a gene: 1. This CDR3 has 13 residues. CDR3 in DNA: TGTGCCTGGAGCGGGACTAGCGCCTACGAGCAGTACTTC. It codes for CAWSGTSAYEQYF.

The chain has TRBV29-1 and TRBJ1-2, with D possibly TRBD1 on 5 matching bases. The V end was cut by 2 bases, the J end by 4 bases, with 14 bases between. From germline, CDR1 is SQVTM and CDR2 ANQGSEA. The CDR3 is 14 residues long. CDR3 DNA: TGCAGCGTTGAAACGGGGGGGGGTAGCTATGGCTACACCTTC. The encoded protein is CSVETGGGSYGYTF.